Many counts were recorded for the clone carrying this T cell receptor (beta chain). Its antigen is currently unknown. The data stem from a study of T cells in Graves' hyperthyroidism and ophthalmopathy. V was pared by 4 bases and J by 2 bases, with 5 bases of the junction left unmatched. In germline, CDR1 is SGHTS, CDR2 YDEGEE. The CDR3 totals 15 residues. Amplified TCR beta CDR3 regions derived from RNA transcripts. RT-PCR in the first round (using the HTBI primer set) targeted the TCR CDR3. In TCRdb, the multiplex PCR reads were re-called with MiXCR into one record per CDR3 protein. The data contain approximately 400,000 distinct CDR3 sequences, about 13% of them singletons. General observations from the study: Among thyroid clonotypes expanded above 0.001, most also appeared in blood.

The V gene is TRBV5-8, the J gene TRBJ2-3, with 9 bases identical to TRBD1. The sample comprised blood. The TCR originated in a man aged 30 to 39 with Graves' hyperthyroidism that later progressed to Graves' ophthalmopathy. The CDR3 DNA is TGTGCCAGCAGCCTAGGACAGGGGATCACAGATACGCAGTATTTT. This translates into CASSLGQGITDTQYF.